This TCR beta chain was sequenced during a study of OX40 agonist ivuxolimab in advanced cancers. Whole-study context: At 0.01 to 10 mg/kg, ivuxolimab was administered intravenously to patients every 2 weeks. Among those enrolled, mean age was about 63 years (range roughly 20 to 79) and roughly 84% were male. Anti-PD-1, anti-PD-L1 or anti-CTLA-4 therapy given earlier was allowed, and 40% had some.

TCRdb's copy holds only in-frame clones and misses some; the assay was immunoSEQ multiplex PCR. Found here are roughly 79,000 clones, around 80% of them singletons; the top ten hold roughly 0.53%. CDR3 size: 14 residues. The V gene lost 5 bases and the J gene lost 7 bases, with 15 bases spanning the gap. Germline V lookup: CDR1 SGHTA, CDR2 FQGNSA. The sequences come from CD4+ or CD8+ T cells sorted from blood, collected in a trial of the OX40 agonist ivuxolimab. The sequence was collected from an adult with an advanced solid tumor such as melanoma, head and neck, liver or kidney cancer. This sequence joins TRBV7-2 and TRBJ1-5; D call uncertain. CDR3 loop: CASSPQWSGQPQHF. DNA of the CDR3: TGTGCCAGCAGCCCACAATGGAGTGGACAGCCCCAGCATTTT. The entire variable domain, with the rest obtained from reference TRBV7-2 and TRBJ1-5, is as follows: GAGVSQSPSNKVTEKGKDVELRCDPISGHTALYWYRQSLGQGLEFLIYFQGNSAPDKSGLPSDRFSAERTGGSVSTLTIQRTQQEDSAVYLCASSPQWSGQPQHFGDGTRLSIL.